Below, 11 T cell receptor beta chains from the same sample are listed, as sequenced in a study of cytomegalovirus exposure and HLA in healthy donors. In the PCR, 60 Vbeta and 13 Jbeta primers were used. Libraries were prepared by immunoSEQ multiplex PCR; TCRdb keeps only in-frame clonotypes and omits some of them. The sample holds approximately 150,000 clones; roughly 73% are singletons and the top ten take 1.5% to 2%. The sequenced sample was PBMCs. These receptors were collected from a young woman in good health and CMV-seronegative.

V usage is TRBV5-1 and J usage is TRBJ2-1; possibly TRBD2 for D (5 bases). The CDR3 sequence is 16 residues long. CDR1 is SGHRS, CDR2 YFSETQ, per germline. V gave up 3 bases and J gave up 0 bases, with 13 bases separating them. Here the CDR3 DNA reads TGCGCCAGCAGCTCCGGACTGGGATTCTCCTACAATGAGCAGTTCTTC. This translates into CASSSGLGFSYNEQFF. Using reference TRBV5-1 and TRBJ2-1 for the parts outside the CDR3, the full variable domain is KAGVTQTPRYLIKTRGQQVTLSCSPISGHRSVSWYQQTPGQGLQFLFEYFSETQRNKGNFPGRFSGRQFSNSRSEMNVSTLELGDSALYLCASSSGLGFSYNEQFFGPGTRLTVL.

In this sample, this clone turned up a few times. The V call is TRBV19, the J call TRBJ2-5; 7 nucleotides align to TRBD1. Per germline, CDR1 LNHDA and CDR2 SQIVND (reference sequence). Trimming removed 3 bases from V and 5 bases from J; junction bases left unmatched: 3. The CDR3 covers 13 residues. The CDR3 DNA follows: TGTGCCAGTAGTATTGACAGGGCTGAGACCCAGTACTTC. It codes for CASSIDRAETQYF.

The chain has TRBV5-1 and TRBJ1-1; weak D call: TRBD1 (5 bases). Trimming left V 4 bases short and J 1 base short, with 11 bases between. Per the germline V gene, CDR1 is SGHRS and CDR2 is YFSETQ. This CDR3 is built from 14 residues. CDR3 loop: CASSPGLKNTEAFF. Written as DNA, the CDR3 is TGCGCCAGCAGCCCGGGACTTAAGAACACTGAAGCTTTCTTT.

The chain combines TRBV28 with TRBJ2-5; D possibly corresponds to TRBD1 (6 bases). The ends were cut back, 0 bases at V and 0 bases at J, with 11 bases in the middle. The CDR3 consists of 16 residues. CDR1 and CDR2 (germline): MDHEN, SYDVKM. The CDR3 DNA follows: TGTGCCAGCAGTTTATGGGACGGGACACACCAAGAGACCCAGTACTTC. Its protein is CASSLWDGTHQETQYF.

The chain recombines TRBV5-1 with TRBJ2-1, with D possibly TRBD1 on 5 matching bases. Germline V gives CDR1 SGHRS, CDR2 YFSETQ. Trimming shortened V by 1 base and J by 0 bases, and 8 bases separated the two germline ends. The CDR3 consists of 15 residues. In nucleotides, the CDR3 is TGCGCCAGCAGCTTGAGCGACAGCTCCTACAATGAGCAGTTCTTC. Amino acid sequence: CASSLSDSSYNEQFF.

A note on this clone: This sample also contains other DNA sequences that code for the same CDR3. The chain's CDR3 is CASRGQGFMGGGTGELFF. In nucleotides, the CDR3 is TGTGCCAGCAGGGGACAGGGATTCATGGGGGGCGGCACCGGGGAGCTGTTTTTT. The chain is built from TRBV11-3 and TRBJ2-2, with 9 bases matching TRBD1. The CDR3 runs 18 residues. Trimming cost V 6 bases and J 4 bases; bases outside gene matches: 15. Per the germline V gene, CDR1 is SGHNT and CDR2 is YENEEA.

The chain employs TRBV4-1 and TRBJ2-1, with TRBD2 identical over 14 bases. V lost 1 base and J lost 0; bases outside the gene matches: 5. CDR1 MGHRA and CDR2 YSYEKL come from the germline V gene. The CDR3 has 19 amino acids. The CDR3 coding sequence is TGCGCCAGCAGCCAAGTGGGACTAGCGGGGGTTTTCTCCTACAATGAGCAGTTCTTC. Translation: CASSQVGLAGVFSYNEQFF.

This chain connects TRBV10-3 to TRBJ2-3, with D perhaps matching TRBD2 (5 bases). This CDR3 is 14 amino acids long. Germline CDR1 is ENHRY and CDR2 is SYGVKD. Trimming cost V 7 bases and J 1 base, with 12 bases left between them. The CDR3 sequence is CAITTRPGTDTQYF. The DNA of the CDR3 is TGTGCCATCACTACTAGGCCCGGCACAGATACGCAGTATTTT.

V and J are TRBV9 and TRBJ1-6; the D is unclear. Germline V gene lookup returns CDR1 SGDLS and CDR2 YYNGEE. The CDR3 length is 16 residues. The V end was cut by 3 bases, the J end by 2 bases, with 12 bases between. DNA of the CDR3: TGTGCCAGCAGCGCCCGCGGCAGTCCCTATAATTCACCCCTCCACTTT. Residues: CASSARGSPYNSPLHF.

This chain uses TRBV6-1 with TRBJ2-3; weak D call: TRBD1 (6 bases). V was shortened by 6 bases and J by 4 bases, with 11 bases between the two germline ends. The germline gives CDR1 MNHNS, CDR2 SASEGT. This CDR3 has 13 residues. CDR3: CASRLTGPDTQYF. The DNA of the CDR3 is TGTGCCAGCAGGCTTACAGGGCCAGATACGCAGTATTTT.

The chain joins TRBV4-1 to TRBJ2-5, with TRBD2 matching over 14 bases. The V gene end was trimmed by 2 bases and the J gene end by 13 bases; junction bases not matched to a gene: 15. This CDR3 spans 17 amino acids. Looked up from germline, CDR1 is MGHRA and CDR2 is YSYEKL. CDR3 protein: CASSQSPPGLAGGPGYF. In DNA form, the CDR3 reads TGCGCCAGCAGCCAATCACCACCCGGACTAGCGGGGGGCCCAGGGTACTTC.